Presented here are 13 T cell receptor beta chains from one specimen sequenced in a study of spatial heterogeneity in lung cancer. TCRdb re-derived calls from the 5' RACE reads in MiXCR, one entry per CDR3 protein. This table holds some 80,000 distinct CDR3 sequences, about 7.8% found once. Time point here: sample taken at primary tumor resection. This sample comprised PBMCs, obtained at surgery. The receptors here all came from a male donor with early-stage non-small cell lung cancer.

This clonotype has ten or more counts. This chain joins TRBV5-1 and TRBJ2-7; 7 nucleotides align to TRBD2. The ends lost 3 bases at V and 2 bases at J; junction bases unmatched: 11. The CDR3 runs to 16 residues. The germline V gene encodes CDR1 SGHRS and CDR2 YFSETQ. The CDR3 here is CASSSGSGTITYEQYF. DNA for the CDR3: TGCGCCAGCAGCTCCGGCAGCGGGACGATAACCTACGAGCAGTACTTC.

In its sample, this clonotype was seen many times. V and J are TRBV4-2 and TRBJ1-4; D gene ambiguous. CDR3 length: 18 amino acids. Per germline, CDR1 LGHNA and CDR2 YNFKEQ. Trimming removed 6 bases at V and 2 bases at J, with 22 bases between. The CDR3 is CASRRRLMDRSTNEKLFF. CDR3 DNA: TGTGCCAGCAGAAGGCGACTTATGGACCGAAGCACTAATGAAAAACTGTTTTTT.

The J gene is TRBJ1-6, the V gene TRBV7-2; D perhaps matches TRBD1 (5 bases). CDR3 length: 14 residues. CDR1 is SGHTA, CDR2 FQGNSA, per germline. V lost 5 bases and J 8 bases, leaving 13 bases between the germline ends. The CDR3: CASSPGGGDSPLHF. The DNA for the CDR3 is TGTGCCAGCAGCCCCGGCGGGGGGGATTCACCCCTCCACTTT.

This clonotype was counted many times. The rearrangement joins TRBV27 to TRBJ2-1, with 8 bases lining up with TRBD1. Looked up from germline, CDR1 is MNHEY and CDR2 is SMNVEV (reference sequence). V gave up 2 bases and J gave up 2 bases; unmatched junction bases: 8. The CDR3 has 17 amino acids. Here the CDR3 reads CASSLRVAGGPYNEQFF. The CDR3 region has the DNA TGTGCCAGCAGTTTAAGGGTGGCAGGGGGCCCCTACAATGAGCAGTTCTTC.

This rearrangement joins TRBV18 to TRBJ2-1, with a tentative D call TRBD1 (5 bases). The V end was cut by 3 bases, the J end by 6 bases, with 12 bases between. The CDR3 loop spans 14 amino acids. Germline V CDR1 and CDR2: KGHSH, LQKENI. CDR3 sequence: CASSPRTLFNEQFF. The CDR3 bases are TGTGCCAGCTCACCCCGGACACTCTTCAATGAGCAGTTCTTC.

This clonotype appeared many times. CDR3 residues: CASSQPSGGQTGELFF. The CDR3 DNA reads TGTGCCAGCAGCCAACCGTCCGGGGGTCAGACCGGGGAGCTGTTTTTT. The chain links TRBV4-2 to TRBJ2-2; D is perhaps TRBD2 (6 bases). The CDR3 covers 16 residues. Trimming took off 2 bases at V and 5 bases at J, with 15 bases between the two ends. Germline lookup yields CDR1 LGHNA and CDR2 YNFKEQ.

This clonotype has more than one count but fewer than ten. The chain joins TRBV6-2 or TRBV6-3 to TRBJ1-5; perhaps TRBD1 as D (6 bases). This CDR3 has 13 amino acids. CDR1 and CDR2 (germline): MNHEY, SVGEGT. Between the trimmed V and J ends, which lost 2 bases and 5 bases, there was a span of 7 bases. The CDR3 is CASSYGGHQPQHF. In nucleotides, the CDR3 is TGTGCCAGCAGTTACGGGGGGCATCAGCCCCAGCATTTT.

The CDR3 sequence: CASRRPGSSYGYTF. For the CDR3, the DNA is TGTGCCAGCAGACGCCCAGGGAGTTCCTATGGCTACACCTTC. This sequence joins TRBV6-5 and TRBJ1-2, with a tentative D call TRBD1 (5 bases). Germline V lookup: CDR1 MNHEY, CDR2 SVGAGI. With 6 bases removed from V and 4 bases from J, the gap between germline ends came to 15 bases. This CDR3 has 14 residues.

In its sample, this clonotype was seen a few times. The chain recombines TRBV6-2 or TRBV6-3 with TRBJ2-2; D might be TRBD1 or TRBD2, each matching 5 bases. CDR3 length: 13 amino acids. V lost 2 bases to trimming and J lost 6 bases, with 7 bases between them. Germline lookup yields CDR1 MNHEY and CDR2 SVGEGT. The CDR3 DNA follows: TGTGCCAGCAGTTACATGGGGGCCGGGGAGCTGTTTTTT. It is translated as CASSYMGAGELFF.

This clonotype was observed many times. The rearrangement uses TRBV27 and TRBJ2-7; D gene unclear. V lost 7 bases and J lost 0, with 13 bases in between. CDR1 is MNHEY and CDR2 is SMNVEV in the germline V gene (reference sequence). The CDR3 covers 14 residues. CDR3 sequence (DNA): TGTGCCAGCAAAATAGGATTCAGCTCCTACGAGCAGTACTTC. Its protein product is CASKIGFSSYEQYF.

This clonotype showed up many times. J is TRBJ2-5 and V is TRBV6-1; 11 bases are shared with TRBD2. Germline assignment: CDR1 MNHNS and CDR2 SASEGT. Trimming removed 3 bases from V and 2 bases from J; junction bases left unmatched: 5. The CDR3 extends over 16 amino acids. The DNA for the CDR3 is TGTGCCAGCAGTGAGACTAGCGGGGCGGTGCAAGAGACCCAGTACTTC. The encoded protein is CASSETSGAVQETQYF.

There are a few counts of this clonotype. J is TRBJ2-3 and V is TRBV27; 8 bases line up with TRBD2. The CDR3 has 15 amino acids. Trimming removed 5 bases from V and 0 bases from J; junction bases left unmatched: 4. Germline lookup yields CDR1 MNHEY and CDR2 SMNVEV (reference sequence). CDR3: CASSTPSGSTDTQYF. CDR3 sequence (DNA): TGTGCCAGCAGTACCCCTAGCGGGAGCACAGATACGCAGTATTTT.

The chain has TRBV5-1 and TRBJ2-2; D possibly corresponds to TRBD2 (7 bases). The V gene lost 4 bases and the J gene lost 4 bases, with 20 bases spanning the gap. The CDR3 sequence is 17 residues long. The germline V gene has CDR1 SGHRS and CDR2 YFSETQ. The CDR3: CASSPLGGALSTGELFF. The DNA of the CDR3 is TGCGCCAGCAGCCCCCTGGGGGGGGCCCTTAGCACCGGGGAGCTGTTTTTT. The complete variable domain, with remaining parts taken from reference TRBV5-1 and TRBJ2-2, reads KAGVTQTPRYLIKTRGQQVTLSCSPISGHRSVSWYQQTPGQGLQFLFEYFSETQRNKGNFPGRFSGRQFSNSRSEMNVSTLELGDSALYLCASSPLGGALSTGELFFGEGSRLTVL.